Shown below are 3 T cell receptor beta chains from a single sample sequenced in a study of blood T cell repertoires in COVID-19. Data came from immunoSEQ multiplex PCR; TCRdb stores just in-frame clones and leaves some out. Among 350,000 to 500,000 clones, about 88% were seen once, and the ten largest hold 1.4%. Specimen: PBMCs or T cells enriched from blood (not recorded which). Receptors originate from a woman aged 18-29 years who had been exposed to COVID-19.

V usage is TRBV7-2 and J usage is TRBJ2-7; 7 nucleotides align to TRBD2. Germline-derived CDR1 and CDR2 are SGHTA and FQGNSA. V was pared by 4 bases and J by 3 bases, with 3 bases of the junction left unmatched. CDR3 length equals 13 residues. The CDR3: CASSWREIYEQYF. The CDR3 coding sequence is TGTGCCAGCAGCTGGCGGGAGATCTACGAGCAGTACTTC.

The rearrangement joins TRBV18 to TRBJ1-5; 7 bases fit TRBD1. CDR1 is KGHSH, CDR2 LQKENI, per germline. This CDR3 comprises 15 residues. V was clipped by 2 bases and J by 4 bases; unmatched bases: 5. CDR3 sequence reads: CASSPTGDPNQPQHF. As DNA, the CDR3 is TGTGCCAGCTCACCAACAGGGGACCCAAATCAGCCCCAGCATTTT.

The chain carries TRBV11-2 and TRBJ2-7; D possibly corresponds to TRBD1 (5 bases). The CDR3 extends over 15 amino acids. The germline V gene encodes CDR1 SGHAT and CDR2 FQNNGV. V lost 4 bases, J lost 4 bases, and 17 bases lay in between. CDR3 in amino acids: CASSSVLRGRYEQYF. CDR3 bases: TGTGCCAGCAGCTCGGTCCTAAGGGGCCGGTACGAGCAGTACTTC.